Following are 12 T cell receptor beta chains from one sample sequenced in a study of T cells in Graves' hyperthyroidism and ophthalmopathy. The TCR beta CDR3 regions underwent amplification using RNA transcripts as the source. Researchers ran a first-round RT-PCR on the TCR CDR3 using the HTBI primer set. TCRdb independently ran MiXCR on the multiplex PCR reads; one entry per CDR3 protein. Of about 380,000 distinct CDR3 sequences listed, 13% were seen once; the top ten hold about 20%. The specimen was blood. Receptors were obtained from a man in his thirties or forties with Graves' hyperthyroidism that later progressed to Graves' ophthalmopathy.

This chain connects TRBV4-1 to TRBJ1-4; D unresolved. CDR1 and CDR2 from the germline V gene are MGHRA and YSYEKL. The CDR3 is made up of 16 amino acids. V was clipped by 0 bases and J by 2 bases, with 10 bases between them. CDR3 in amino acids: CASSQDVARTNEKLFF. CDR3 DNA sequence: TGCGCCAGCAGCCAAGATGTCGCAAGGACTAATGAAAAACTGTTTTTT.

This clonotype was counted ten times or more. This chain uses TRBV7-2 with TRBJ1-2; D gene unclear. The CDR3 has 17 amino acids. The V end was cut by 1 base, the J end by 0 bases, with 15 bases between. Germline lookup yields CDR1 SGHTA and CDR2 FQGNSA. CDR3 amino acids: CASSLGVRPTSNYGYTF. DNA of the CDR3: TGTGCCAGCAGCTTAGGGGTCAGGCCCACCTCTAACTATGGCTACACCTTC.

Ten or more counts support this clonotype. The CDR3 coding sequence is TGTGCCAGCAGTGACAGGGTTTATAGCAATCAGCCCCAGCATTTT. Residues: CASSDRVYSNQPQHF. This chain links TRBV6-1 with TRBJ1-5; TRBD1 might be the D (5 bases). CDR3 length: 15 amino acids. Germline V gene lookup returns CDR1 MNHNS and CDR2 SASEGT. The germline V and J ends were trimmed by 3 bases and 0 bases, with 9 bases remaining between them.

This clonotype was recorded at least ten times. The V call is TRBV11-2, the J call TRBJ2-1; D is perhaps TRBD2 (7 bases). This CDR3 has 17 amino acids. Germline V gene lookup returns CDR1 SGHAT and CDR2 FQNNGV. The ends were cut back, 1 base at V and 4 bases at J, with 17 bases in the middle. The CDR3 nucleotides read TGTGCCAGCAGCTTAGGGGGGGGAGGAGGGACATACAATGAGCAGTTCTTC. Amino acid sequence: CASSLGGGGGTYNEQFF.

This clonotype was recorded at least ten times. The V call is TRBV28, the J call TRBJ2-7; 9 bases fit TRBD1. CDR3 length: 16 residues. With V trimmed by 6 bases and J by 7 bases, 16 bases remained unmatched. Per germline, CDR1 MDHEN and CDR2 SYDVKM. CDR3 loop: CASSQGKRTGAWEQYF. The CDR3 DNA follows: TGTGCCAGCAGCCAAGGGAAGCGGACAGGGGCCTGGGAGCAGTACTTC.

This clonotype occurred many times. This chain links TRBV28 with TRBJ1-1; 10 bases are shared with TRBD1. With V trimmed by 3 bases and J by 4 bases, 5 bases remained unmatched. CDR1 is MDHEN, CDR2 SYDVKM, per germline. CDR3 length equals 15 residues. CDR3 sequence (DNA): TGTGCCAGCAGTTTGCCCGGGACAGGGGTCACTGAAGCTTTCTTT. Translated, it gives CASSLPGTGVTEAFF.

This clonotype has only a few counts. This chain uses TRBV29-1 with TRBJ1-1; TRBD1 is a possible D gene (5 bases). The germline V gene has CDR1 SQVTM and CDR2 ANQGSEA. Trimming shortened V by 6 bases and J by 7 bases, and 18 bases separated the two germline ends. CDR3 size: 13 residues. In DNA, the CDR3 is TGCAGCGTGCAAGGGCTGGGGGTACTTGAAGCTTTCTTT. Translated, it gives CSVQGLGVLEAFF. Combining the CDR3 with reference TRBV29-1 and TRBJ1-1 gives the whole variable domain SAVISQKPSRDICQRGTSLTIQCQVDSQVTMMFWYRQQPGQSLTLIATANQGSEATYESGFVIDKFPISRPNLTFSTLTVSNMSPEDSSIYLCSVQGLGVLEAFFGQGTRLTVV.

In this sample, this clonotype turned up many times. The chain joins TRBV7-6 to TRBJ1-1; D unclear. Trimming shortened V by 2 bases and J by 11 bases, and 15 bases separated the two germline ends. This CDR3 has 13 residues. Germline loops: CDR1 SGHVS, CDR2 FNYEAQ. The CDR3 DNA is TGTGCCAGCAGCTTATCTCTCAGGTTGAAGGCTTTCTTT. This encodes CASSLSLRLKAFF.

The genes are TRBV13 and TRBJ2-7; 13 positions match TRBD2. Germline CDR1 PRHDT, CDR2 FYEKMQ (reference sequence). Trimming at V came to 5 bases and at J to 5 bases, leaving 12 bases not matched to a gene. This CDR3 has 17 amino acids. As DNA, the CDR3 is TGTGCCAGCAGCCCGGGACTAGCGGGGCCTTTGGTTGACGAGCAGTACTTC. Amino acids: CASSPGLAGPLVDEQYF.

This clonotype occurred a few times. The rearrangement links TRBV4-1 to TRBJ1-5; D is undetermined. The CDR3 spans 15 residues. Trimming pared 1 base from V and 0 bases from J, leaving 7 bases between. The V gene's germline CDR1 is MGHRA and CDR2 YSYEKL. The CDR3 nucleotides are TGCGCCAGCAGCCAAGGAACCTATAGCAATCAGCCCCAGCATTTT. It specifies CASSQGTYSNQPQHF.

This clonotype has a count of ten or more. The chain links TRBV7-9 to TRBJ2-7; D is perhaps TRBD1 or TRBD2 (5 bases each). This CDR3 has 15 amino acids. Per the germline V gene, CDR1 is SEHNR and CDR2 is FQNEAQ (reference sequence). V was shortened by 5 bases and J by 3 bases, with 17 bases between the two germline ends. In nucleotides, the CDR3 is TGTGCCAGCAGCCCCTTAGAGGGGTCGTTCTACGAGCAGTACTTC. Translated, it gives CASSPLEGSFYEQYF.

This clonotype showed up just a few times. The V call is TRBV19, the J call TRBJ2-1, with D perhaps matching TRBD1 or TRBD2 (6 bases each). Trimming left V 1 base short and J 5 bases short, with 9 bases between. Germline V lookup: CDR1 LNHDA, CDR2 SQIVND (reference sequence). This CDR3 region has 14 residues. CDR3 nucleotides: TGTGCCAGTAGTATAGGGGGGGCCAACAATGAGCAGTTCTTC. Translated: CASSIGGANNEQFF. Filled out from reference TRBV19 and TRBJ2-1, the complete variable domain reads DGGITQSPKYLFRKEGQNVTLSCEQNLNHDAMYWYRQDPGQGLRLIYYSQIVNDFQKGDIAEGYSVSREKKESFPLTVTSAQKNPTAFYLCASSIGGANNEQFFGPGTRLTVL.